The 15 T cell receptor beta chains below were found in one sample sequenced in a study of blood T cell repertoires in COVID-19. Clones were sequenced by immunoSEQ multiplex PCR, and TCRdb holds only the in-frame ones, with some missing. The top ten hold approximately 7.6% of the sample, which has approximately 320,000 clones, 65% to 90% seen once. Sequencing input: peripheral blood. All receptors derive from a human donor in a cohort sampled during active COVID-19.

This chain uses TRBV6-4 with TRBJ1-3; 7 bases fit TRBD1. CDR3 length: 15 residues. Germline V CDR1 and CDR2: MRHNA, SNTAGT. After removal of 2 bases from V and 2 bases from J, the junction contained 3 bases not matched to a gene. CDR3 amino acids: CASSDPRGAGNTIYF. CDR3 DNA: TGTGCCAGCAGTGACCCCAGGGGGGCTGGAAACACCATATATTTT.

This sequence joins TRBV30 and TRBJ2-7, with D uncertain. CDR1 and CDR2 (germline): GTSNPN, SVGIG (reference sequence). The CDR3 consists of 13 residues. Trimming stripped 2 bases from V and 3 bases from J, with 11 bases between. CDR3 protein: CAWSSPKLYEQYF. DNA for the CDR3: TGTGCCTGGAGTTCACCCAAGCTCTACGAGCAGTACTTC.

This clone was observed a handful of times. The chain carries TRBV3-1 (or the pseudogene TRBV3-2) and TRBJ2-7; weak D call: TRBD2 (6 bases). The CDR3 is made up of 14 amino acids. Per germline, CDR1 LGHDT and CDR2 YNNKEL (reference sequence). The ends were cut back, 2 bases at V and 2 bases at J, with 10 bases in the middle. The CDR3 protein is CASSQSAGTYEQYF. The CDR3 nucleotides read TGTGCCAGCAGCCAAAGCGCGGGAACCTACGAGCAGTACTTC.

J is TRBJ2-3 and V is TRBV18; tentative D call: TRBD1 (5 bases). The length of the CDR3 is 17 residues. The germline V gene has CDR1 KGHSH and CDR2 LQKENI. Trimming stripped 2 bases from V and 2 bases from J, with 17 bases between. For the CDR3, the DNA is TGTGCCAGCTCACCAAACGCAATCGACAGCTACACAGATACGCAGTATTTT. Translating gives CASSPNAIDSYTDTQYF.

V is TRBV5-8 and J is TRBJ1-1; possible D gene TRBD1, 5 bases. Germline V gene lookup returns CDR1 SGHTS and CDR2 YDEGEE. The CDR3 sequence is 15 residues long. Deletions cut 4 bases from V and 5 bases from J, with 18 bases between. In DNA form, the CDR3 reads TGTGCCAGCAGCCCCAGAACTGGACACTATACTGAAGCTTTCTTT. Protein product: CASSPRTGHYTEAFF.

The CDR3 nucleotides read TGTGCCAGCAGTCCGGGACAGTACTACGAGCAGTACTTC. Translated, it gives CASSPGQYYEQYF. The V call is TRBV6-5, the J call TRBJ2-7, with 7 bases identical to TRBD1. There are 13 residues in the CDR3. Germline lookup yields CDR1 MNHEY and CDR2 SVGAGI. V dropped 5 bases and J dropped 3; count of bases not matched to a gene: 4.

The V call is TRBV7-9, the J call TRBJ1-5, with 7 bases identical to TRBD1. The CDR3 spans 16 residues. Per the germline V gene, CDR1 is SEHNR and CDR2 is FQNEAQ (reference sequence). After removal of 6 bases from V and 0 bases from J, the junction contained 8 bases not matched to a gene. CDR3: CASSPGQVDSNQPQHF. Written as DNA, the CDR3 is TGTGCCAGCAGTCCCGGACAGGTTGATAGCAATCAGCCCCAGCATTTT.

CDR3 nucleotide sequence: TGTGCCAGCAGCTTATTCGGGTCCTACGAGCAGTACTTC. Its protein is CASSLFGSYEQYF. The chain uses TRBV11-2 and TRBJ2-7; D is uncertain. The germline V gene encodes CDR1 SGHAT and CDR2 FQNNGV. This CDR3 is built from 13 residues. Trimming took off 2 bases at V and 1 base at J, with 6 bases between the two ends.

V gene TRBV5-1 combines with J gene TRBJ1-5, with no clear D. CDR3 size: 13 residues. The germline CDR1 and CDR2 sequences are SGHRS and YFSETQ. V was pared by 1 base and J by 7 bases, with 9 bases between. CDR3 in DNA: TGCGCCAGCAGCTTGTGGGGAGGCCAGCCCCAGCATTTT. Translating gives CASSLWGGQPQHF.

This clone was counted once. This chain joins TRBV5-4 and TRBJ1-1; no clear D. V was trimmed by 5 bases and J by 1 base, leaving 12 bases between them. The CDR3 is made up of 14 amino acids. Germline assignment: CDR1 SGHNT and CDR2 YYREEE (reference sequence). CDR3: CASRISQENTEAFF. CDR3 nucleotides: TGTGCCAGCAGAATATCCCAGGAGAACACTGAAGCTTTCTTT.

The genes are TRBV9 and TRBJ2-7, with 9 bases lining up with TRBD2. The germline V gene has CDR1 SGDLS and CDR2 YYNGEE. Trimming removed 7 bases from V and 6 bases from J; junction bases left unmatched: 17. The CDR3 length is 16 residues. CDR3 coding DNA: TGTGCCAGCTCGCGGGGGGGGGTCCCTCTACTAGGCGAGCAGTACTTC. Its protein product is CASSRGGVPLLGEQYF.

V gene TRBV6-5 combines with J gene TRBJ1-2, with D uncertain. There are 13 residues in the CDR3. The V end lost 5 bases, the J end lost 2 bases, and 9 bases lay between the germline ends. The germline V gene has CDR1 MNHEY and CDR2 SVGAGI. In DNA, the CDR3 is TGTGCCAGCAGTCGTACGGAGAACTATGGCTACACCTTC. Translating it yields CASSRTENYGYTF.

The CDR3 spells CASSWHEGHVHNSPLHF. CDR3 DNA: TGTGCCAGCAGCTGGCACGAAGGACACGTCCATAATTCACCCCTCCACTTT. The genes are TRBV5-5 and TRBJ1-6; maybe TRBD1 (5 bases). The V gene's germline CDR1 is SGHKS and CDR2 YYEKEE (reference sequence). The V and J ends lost 3 bases and 5 bases respectively, with 18 bases between them. The CDR3 is 17 amino acids.

The chain is built from TRBV9 and TRBJ2-7; TRBD1 aligns across 8 bases. The length of the CDR3 is 15 residues. The J segment lost 3 bases and the V segment lost 3 bases, leaving 8 bases of the junction unmatched. Germline-derived CDR1 and CDR2 are SGDLS and YYNGEE. The CDR3 sequence is CASSGGQGSLYEQYF. In DNA form, the CDR3 reads TGTGCCAGCAGCGGAGGACAGGGTTCCCTCTACGAGCAGTACTTC.

The chain employs TRBV3-1 (or the pseudogene TRBV3-2) and TRBJ1-1; tentative D call: TRBD1 (5 bases). Trimming shortened V by 4 bases and J by 0 bases, and 12 bases separated the two germline ends. This CDR3 contains 15 residues. Germline loops: CDR1 LGHDT, CDR2 YNNKEL (reference sequence). CDR3 sequence (DNA): TGTGCCAGCAGCCGAGGCCGACAGTTGAACACTGAAGCTTTCTTT. Its protein product is CASSRGRQLNTEAFF.